This T cell receptor beta chain was recovered during a study of T cells in tuberculosis. About the study: CD1B tetramers identified T cells specific for mycobacterial lipid GMM. This South African cohort compared adolescents with or without latent tuberculosis against adults with active tuberculosis.

Data came from immunoSEQ multiplex PCR; TCRdb stores just in-frame clones and leaves some out. Of some 34,000 clones in the sample, around 96% were seen once. The ends were cut back, 2 bases at V and 8 bases at J, with 21 bases in the middle. This CDR3 comprises 17 residues. Germline V lookup: CDR1 SGHVS, CDR2 FQNEAQ. The gene calls are TRBV7-8 and TRBJ1-4, with D unclear. Sequenced: PBMCs. The sequence was obtained from a donor aged 5-35 years with latent tuberculosis or without tuberculosis infection. The CDR3 nucleotides read TGTGCCAGCAGCTTATCTCATGGATCAGGATTCCACGAAAAACTGTTTTTT. Amino acids: CASSLSHGSGFHEKLFF.